These 20 T cell receptor beta chains were all obtained from the same sample, sequenced in a study of blood T cells in healthy people across ages. Together with a sample-barcoded 5' primer, a J-beta primer mix was included in a second PCR lasting roughly 7 to 11 cycles. TCRdb independently ran MiXCR on the 5' RACE reads; one entry per CDR3 protein. Of 1,800,000 or so distinct CDR3 sequences in the sample, 35% to 50% were seen once. The specimen sequenced was blood. The receptors were sampled from a human donor in good health.

A few counts support this clonotype. The chain combines TRBV6-6 with TRBJ1-1; 7 bases align to TRBD1. The CDR3 runs to 12 residues. The V gene's germline CDR1 is MNHNY and CDR2 SVGAGI (reference sequence). Unmatched junction bases numbered 5, after V lost 5 bases and J lost 8 bases. The CDR3 nucleotides are TGTGCCAGCAGTCCCACAGGGGACGAAGCTTTCTTT. Protein sequence: CASSPTGDEAFF.

This chain links TRBV20-1 with TRBJ2-2; possible D gene TRBD1, 5 bases. With 6 bases removed from V and 2 bases from J, the gap between germline ends came to 13 bases. This CDR3 is built from 14 residues. CDR1 DFQATT and CDR2 SNEGSKA come from the germline V gene (reference sequence). This CDR3 is CSAQSRTNTGELFF. The CDR3 nucleotides are TGCAGTGCGCAATCCCGGACAAACACCGGGGAGCTGTTTTTT.

This clonotype was counted only a few times. The genes are TRBV9 and TRBJ2-7; 16 bases match TRBD2. V shed 2 bases and J 2 bases; nucleotides not matched to a gene: 7. Per the germline V gene, CDR1 is SGDLS and CDR2 is YYNGEE. This CDR3 comprises 18 residues. DNA of the CDR3: TGTGCCAGCAGCGTGGGACTAGCGGGGGGGCCGGGGACCTACGAGCAGTACTTC. This gives the protein CASSVGLAGGPGTYEQYF.

This sequence joins TRBV5-1 and TRBJ2-4; D uncertain. The DNA matches TRBJ2-7 better at its end, which makes the J call doubtful. Germline CDR1 is SGHRS and CDR2 is YFSETQ. The CDR3 loop spans 15 amino acids. The CDR3 reads CASREGAAITYEQYF. CDR3 in DNA: TGCGCCAGCAGGGAAGGAGCCGCTATAACCTACGAGCAGTACTTC.

This clonotype was recorded a few times. The V and J genes are TRBV20-1 and TRBJ1-2; D unresolved. The CDR3 is 13 residues long. Per the germline V gene, CDR1 is DFQATT and CDR2 is SNEGSKA (reference sequence). Here the CDR3 DNA reads TGCAGCTCACACGCGGGCCTAAACTATGGCTACACCTTC. Protein product: CSSHAGLNYGYTF.

There are a few counts of this clonotype. The genes are TRBV12-3 or TRBV12-4 and TRBJ2-7; D gene ambiguous. The CDR3 runs 14 residues. The ends were cut back, 4 bases at V and 2 bases at J, with 12 bases in the middle. DNA of the CDR3: TGTGCCAGCAGTTCTGCCCTTCTTCCCTACGAGCAGTACTTC. Residues: CASSSALLPYEQYF.

This chain links TRBV6-4 with TRBJ2-4, with TRBD2 matching over 8 bases. Germline trimming cut 3 bases from V and 13 bases from J; bases unmatched to any gene: 17. Germline V gives CDR1 MRHNA, CDR2 SNTAGT. This CDR3 has 16 amino acids. Here the CDR3 DNA reads TGTGCCAGCAGTGATGGTGGCGGGGGGACCTACAATGAGCAGTACTTC. Its translation is CASSDGGGGTYNEQYF.

This chain uses TRBV12-5 with TRBJ2-1, with 8 positions matching TRBD1. The germline V gene encodes CDR1 LGHNT and CDR2 FRNRAP. This CDR3 comprises 15 residues. V shed 6 bases, J shed 0 bases, and the junction held 4 bases outside the gene matches. The CDR3 DNA is TGTGCTAGTGGCCCGGGGACAGGCTCCTACAATGAGCAGTTCTTC. Its translation: CASGPGTGSYNEQFF. Full variable domain (missing parts from reference TRBV12-5 and TRBJ2-1): DARVTQTPRHKVTEMGQEVTMRCQPILGHNTVFWYRQTMMQGLELLAYFRNRAPLDDSGMPKDRFSAEMPDATLATLKIQPSEPRDSAVYFCASGPGTGSYNEQFFGPGTRLTVL.

This clonotype was observed a single time. This chain links TRBV6-2 or TRBV6-3 with TRBJ2-5, with 8 bases aligning to TRBD1. The J call may not be correct, given that the DNA end is closer to TRBJ2-7. This CDR3 region has 14 residues. The germline gives CDR1 MNHEY, CDR2 SVGEGT. DNA for the CDR3: TGTGCCAGCAGTTACGCAGGGGGCTTCTACGAGCAGTACTTC. It yields the protein CASSYAGGFYEQYF.

CDR3 coding DNA: TGTGCCAGCAGCGACCTAAATCAGCCCCAGCATTTT. Encoded protein: CASSDLNQPQHF. The rearrangement uses TRBV27 and TRBJ1-5; D call uncertain. The CDR3 is made up of 12 amino acids. CDR1 MNHEY and CDR2 SMNVEV come from the germline V gene (reference sequence). Trimming removed 6 bases at V and 4 bases at J, with 7 bases between.

This clonotype has a single count. The V gene is TRBV12-3 or TRBV12-4, the J gene TRBJ1-6; tentative D call: TRBD1 (5 bases). The CDR3 is made up of 15 amino acids. V lost 6 bases and J 7 bases, leaving 16 bases between the germline ends. CDR3 sequence (DNA): TGTGCCAGCAGCCATACCGACAGAGAAAATTCACCCCTCCACTTT. Translated, it gives CASSHTDRENSPLHF.

Only a few counts were recorded for this clonotype. The V gene is TRBV7-9, the J gene TRBJ1-2; 8 bases line up with TRBD1. Germline assignment: CDR1 SEHNR and CDR2 FQNEAQ (reference sequence). Germline trimming cut 4 bases from V and 9 bases from J; bases unmatched to any gene: 13. This CDR3 is 15 amino acids long. CDR3 region: CASSSRPTGGGSYTF. The CDR3 DNA reads TGTGCCAGCAGCTCCCGTCCCACAGGGGGAGGTAGCTACACCTTC.

This clonotype turned up a few times. Written as DNA, the CDR3 is TGTGCCAGCGGGTCTTTGAGGAGATACACAGATACGCAGTATTTT. Translation gives CASGSLRRYTDTQYF. The chain uses TRBV6-5 and TRBJ2-3; D is ambiguous. With 8 bases removed from V and 2 bases from J, the gap between germline ends came to 17 bases. Looked up from germline, CDR1 is MNHEY and CDR2 is SVGAGI. The CDR3 is 15 amino acids.

This clonotype came up a few times. At one end the junction does not follow the germline gene, possibly because of a read error. V usage is TRBV7-2 and J usage is TRBJ2-6; TRBD1 matches at 8 bases. The CDR3 loop spans 17 amino acids. CDR1 is SGHTA and CDR2 is FQGNSA in the germline V gene. The CDR3 here is CASSPRGPRSGANVLTF. DNA of the CDR3: TGTGCCAGCAGCCCCAGGGGGCCCAGATCTGGGGCTAACGTCCTGACTTTC.

The V call is TRBV27, the J call TRBJ2-3; 8 bases match TRBD2. Germline V gives CDR1 MNHEY, CDR2 SMNVEV (reference sequence). Trimming at V came to 5 bases and at J to 4 bases, leaving 8 bases not matched to a gene. CDR3 length: 15 residues. The CDR3 nucleotides are TGTGCCAGCAGTATAGGACTAGCAGAAGCAGATACGCAGTATTTT. This translates into CASSIGLAEADTQYF.

This clonotype was observed a few times. The junction and the germline gene differ at one end; a read error may be behind it. The V and J genes are TRBV6-5 and TRBJ2-7, with D uncertain. The V gene's germline CDR1 is MNHEY and CDR2 SVGAGI. The length of the CDR3 is 15 residues. The CDR3 loop is CTSSYARRSSYEQYF. In nucleotides, the CDR3 is TGTACCAGCAGTTACGCCCGTCGAAGCTCCTACGAGCAGTACTTC.

The chain is built from TRBV4-3 and TRBJ1-2; possibly TRBD1 for D (5 bases). Trimming shortened V by 4 bases and J by 5 bases, and 17 bases separated the two germline ends. CDR1 is LGHNA and CDR2 is YSLEER in the germline V gene. This CDR3 has 15 amino acids. The CDR3 DNA follows: TGCGCCAGCAGCCGGCACAGGACGGATCCTTATGGCTACACCTTC. Translated, it gives CASSRHRTDPYGYTF.

The table lists this clonotype with a few counts. The gene calls are TRBV7-2 and TRBJ2-1; 9 nucleotides line up with TRBD2. The germline V gene encodes CDR1 SGHTA and CDR2 FQGNSA. The CDR3 covers 15 residues. The J segment lost 4 bases and the V segment lost 4 bases, leaving 5 bases of the junction unmatched. The CDR3, as DNA: TGTGCCAGCAGCTCTCTAGCGGGGACATACAATGAGCAGTTCTTC. It yields the protein CASSSLAGTYNEQFF.

The chain recombines TRBV6-5 with TRBJ1-2, with D unclear. V was shortened by 0 bases and J by 0 bases, with 8 bases between the two germline ends. This CDR3 spans 15 amino acids. CDR1 MNHEY and CDR2 SVGAGI come from the germline V gene. The CDR3 DNA follows: TGTGCCAGCAGTTACTCGGAACAAACTAACTATGGCTACACCTTC. Protein product: CASSYSEQTNYGYTF.

In its sample, this clonotype was seen a few times. The chain couples TRBV14 to TRBJ2-3; D possibly matches TRBD1 or TRBD2 (5 bases each). The CDR3 runs 17 residues. Trimming left V 3 bases short and J 5 bases short, with 21 bases between. Per germline, CDR1 SGHDN and CDR2 FVKESK. CDR3 region: CASSQTGPPEVVDTQYF. In DNA, the CDR3 is TGTGCCAGCAGCCAGACGGGACCCCCGGAGGTGGTAGATACGCAGTATTTT. Using reference TRBV14 and TRBJ2-3 for the parts outside the CDR3, the full variable domain is EAGVTQFPSHSVIEKGQTVTLRCDPISGHDNLYWYRRVMGKEIKFLLHFVKESKQDESGMPNNRFLAERTGGTYSTLKVQPAELEDSGVYFCASSQTGPPEVVDTQYFGPGTRLTVL.